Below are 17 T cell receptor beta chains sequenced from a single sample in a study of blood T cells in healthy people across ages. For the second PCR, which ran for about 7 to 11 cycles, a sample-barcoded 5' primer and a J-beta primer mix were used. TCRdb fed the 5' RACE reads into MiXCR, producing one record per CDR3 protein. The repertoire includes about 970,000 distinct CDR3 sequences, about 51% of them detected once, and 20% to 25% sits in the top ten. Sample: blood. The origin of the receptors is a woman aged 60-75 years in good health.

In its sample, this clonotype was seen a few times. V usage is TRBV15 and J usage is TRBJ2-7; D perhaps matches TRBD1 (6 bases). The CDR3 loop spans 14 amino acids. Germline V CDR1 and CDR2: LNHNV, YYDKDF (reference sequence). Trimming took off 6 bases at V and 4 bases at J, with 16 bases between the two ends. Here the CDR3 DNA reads TGTGCCACCAGGAAGGACAGATACCTTTACGAGCAGTACTTC. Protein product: CATRKDRYLYEQYF.

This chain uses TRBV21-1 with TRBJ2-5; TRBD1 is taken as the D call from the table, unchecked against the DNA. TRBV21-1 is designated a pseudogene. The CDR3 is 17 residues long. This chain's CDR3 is CASSKSPGRESQETQYF. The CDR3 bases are TGTGCCAGCAGCAAATCCCCGGGTAGGGAATCTCAAGAGACCCAGTACTTC.

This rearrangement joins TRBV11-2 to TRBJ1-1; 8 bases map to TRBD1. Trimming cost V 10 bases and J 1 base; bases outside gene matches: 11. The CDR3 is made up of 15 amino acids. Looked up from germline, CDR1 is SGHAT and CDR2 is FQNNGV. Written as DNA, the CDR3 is TGTGCCACCCAACGACAGGACAGGGAGAACACTGAAGCTTTCTTT. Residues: CATQRQDRENTEAFF. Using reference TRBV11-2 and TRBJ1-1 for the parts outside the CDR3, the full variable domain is EAGVAQSPRYKIIEKRQSVAFWCNPISGHATLYWYQQILGQGPKLLIQFQNNGVVDDSQLPKDRFSAERLKGVDSTLKIQPAKLEDSAVYLCATQRQDRENTEAFFGQGTRLTVV.

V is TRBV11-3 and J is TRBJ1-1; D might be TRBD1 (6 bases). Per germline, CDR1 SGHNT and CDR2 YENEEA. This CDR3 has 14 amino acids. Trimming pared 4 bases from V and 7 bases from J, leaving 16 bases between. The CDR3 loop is CASSSHNQQGEAFF. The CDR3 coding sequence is TGTGCCAGCAGCTCCCACAACCAACAGGGTGAAGCTTTCTTT.

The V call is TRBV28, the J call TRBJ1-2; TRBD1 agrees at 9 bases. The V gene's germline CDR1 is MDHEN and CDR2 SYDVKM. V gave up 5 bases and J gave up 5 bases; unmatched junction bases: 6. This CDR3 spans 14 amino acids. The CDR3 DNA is TGTGCCAGCAGTATGGACAGGGGCGTATATGGCTACACCTTC. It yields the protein CASSMDRGVYGYTF.

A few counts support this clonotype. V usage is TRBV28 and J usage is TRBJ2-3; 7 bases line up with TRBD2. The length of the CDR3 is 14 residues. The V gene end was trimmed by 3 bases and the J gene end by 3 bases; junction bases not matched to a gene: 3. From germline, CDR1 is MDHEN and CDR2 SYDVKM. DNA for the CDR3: TGTGCCAGCAGTTTGTTACTAGCGACAGATACGCAGTATTTT. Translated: CASSLLLATDTQYF.

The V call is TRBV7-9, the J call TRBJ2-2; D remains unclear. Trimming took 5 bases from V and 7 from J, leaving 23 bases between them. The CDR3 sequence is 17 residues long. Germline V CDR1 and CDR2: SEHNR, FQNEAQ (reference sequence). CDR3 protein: CASSPPVVTRVSGELFF. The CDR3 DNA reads TGTGCCAGCAGCCCCCCTGTAGTGACCCGTGTGAGCGGGGAGCTGTTTTTT.

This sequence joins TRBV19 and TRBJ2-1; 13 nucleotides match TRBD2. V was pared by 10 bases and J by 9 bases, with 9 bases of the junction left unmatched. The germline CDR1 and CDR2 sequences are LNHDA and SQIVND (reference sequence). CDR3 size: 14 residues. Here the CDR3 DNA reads TGTGCCACCTCCGGGACTAGCGGGATCGGTGAGCAGTTCTTC. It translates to CATSGTSGIGEQFF.

The CDR3 sequence: CSARVGGNEQFF. DNA for the CDR3: TGCAGTGCTAGAGTGGGGGGGAATGAGCAGTTCTTC. The V and J genes are TRBV20-1 and TRBJ2-1; the match to TRBD2 covers 7 bases. Trimming at V came to 1 base and at J to 7 bases, leaving 1 base not matched to a gene. The CDR3 runs 12 residues. Germline CDR1 is DFQATT and CDR2 is SNEGSKA (reference sequence).

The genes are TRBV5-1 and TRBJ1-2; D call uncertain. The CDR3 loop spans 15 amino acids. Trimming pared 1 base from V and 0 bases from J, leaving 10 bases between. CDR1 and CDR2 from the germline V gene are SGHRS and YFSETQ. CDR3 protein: CASSLTAASNYGYTF. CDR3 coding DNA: TGCGCCAGCAGCTTGACGGCAGCTTCTAACTATGGCTACACCTTC.

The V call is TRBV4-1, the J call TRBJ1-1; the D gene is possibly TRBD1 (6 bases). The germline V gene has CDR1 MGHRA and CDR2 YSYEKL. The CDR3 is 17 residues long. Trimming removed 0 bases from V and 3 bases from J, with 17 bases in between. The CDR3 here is CASSQERAQGKDTEAFF. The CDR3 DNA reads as TGCGCCAGCAGCCAAGAAAGGGCACAGGGCAAGGACACTGAAGCTTTCTTT.

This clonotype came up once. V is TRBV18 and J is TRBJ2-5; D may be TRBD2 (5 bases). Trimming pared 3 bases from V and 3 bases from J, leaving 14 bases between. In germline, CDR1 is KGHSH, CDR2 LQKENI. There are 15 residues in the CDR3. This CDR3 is CASSPSAGSKETQYF. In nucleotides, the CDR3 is TGTGCCAGCTCACCGAGTGCGGGCAGCAAAGAGACCCAGTACTTC. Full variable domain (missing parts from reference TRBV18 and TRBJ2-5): NAGVMQNPRHLVRRRGQEARLRCSPMKGHSHVYWYRQLPEEGLKFMVYLQKENIIDESGMPKERFSAEFPKEGPSILRIQQVVRGDSAAYFCASSPSAGSKETQYFGPGTRLLVL.

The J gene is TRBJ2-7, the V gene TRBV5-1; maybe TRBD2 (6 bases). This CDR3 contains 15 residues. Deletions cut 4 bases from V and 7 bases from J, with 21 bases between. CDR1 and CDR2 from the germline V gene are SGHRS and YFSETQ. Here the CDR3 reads CASSPGVADYFEQYF. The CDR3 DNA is TGCGCCAGCAGCCCCGGGGTAGCGGACTACTTTGAGCAGTACTTC.

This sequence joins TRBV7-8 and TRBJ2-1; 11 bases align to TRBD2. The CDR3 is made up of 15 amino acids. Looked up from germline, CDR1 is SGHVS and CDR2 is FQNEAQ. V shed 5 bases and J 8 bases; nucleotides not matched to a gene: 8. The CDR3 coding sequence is TGTGCCAGCAGCCCCCAGACTAGCGGGAACTATGAGCAGTTCTTC. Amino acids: CASSPQTSGNYEQFF.

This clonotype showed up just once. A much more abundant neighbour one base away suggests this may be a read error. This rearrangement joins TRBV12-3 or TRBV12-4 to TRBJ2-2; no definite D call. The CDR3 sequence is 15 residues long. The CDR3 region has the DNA TGTGTCAGCACGGTCTGGGGATCGAACACCGGGGAGCTGTTTTTT. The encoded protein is CVSTVWGSNTGELFF.

The CDR3 region has the DNA TGTGCCAGCAGTTGGCGGGTCGGAGTTCTAGCGGGTGGCACAGATACGCAGTATTTT. This encodes CASSWRVGVLAGGTDTQYF. The V and J genes are TRBV27 and TRBJ2-3; 8 positions agree with TRBD2. Per the germline V gene, CDR1 is MNHEY and CDR2 is SMNVEV (reference sequence). CDR3 length: 19 residues. V was pared by 4 bases and J by 1 base, with 16 bases of the junction left unmatched.

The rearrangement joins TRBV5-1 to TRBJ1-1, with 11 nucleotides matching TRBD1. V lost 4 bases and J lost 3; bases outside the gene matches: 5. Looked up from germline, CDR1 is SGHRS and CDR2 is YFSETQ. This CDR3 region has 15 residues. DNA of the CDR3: TGCGCCAGCAGCCTAGGACAGGGGGCTGACACTGAAGCTTTCTTT. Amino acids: CASSLGQGADTEAFF. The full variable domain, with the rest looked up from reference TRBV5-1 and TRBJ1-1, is KAGVTQTPRYLIKTRGQQVTLSCSPISGHRSVSWYQQTPGQGLQFLFEYFSETQRNKGNFPGRFSGRQFSNSRSEMNVSTLELGDSALYLCASSLGQGADTEAFFGQGTRLTVV.